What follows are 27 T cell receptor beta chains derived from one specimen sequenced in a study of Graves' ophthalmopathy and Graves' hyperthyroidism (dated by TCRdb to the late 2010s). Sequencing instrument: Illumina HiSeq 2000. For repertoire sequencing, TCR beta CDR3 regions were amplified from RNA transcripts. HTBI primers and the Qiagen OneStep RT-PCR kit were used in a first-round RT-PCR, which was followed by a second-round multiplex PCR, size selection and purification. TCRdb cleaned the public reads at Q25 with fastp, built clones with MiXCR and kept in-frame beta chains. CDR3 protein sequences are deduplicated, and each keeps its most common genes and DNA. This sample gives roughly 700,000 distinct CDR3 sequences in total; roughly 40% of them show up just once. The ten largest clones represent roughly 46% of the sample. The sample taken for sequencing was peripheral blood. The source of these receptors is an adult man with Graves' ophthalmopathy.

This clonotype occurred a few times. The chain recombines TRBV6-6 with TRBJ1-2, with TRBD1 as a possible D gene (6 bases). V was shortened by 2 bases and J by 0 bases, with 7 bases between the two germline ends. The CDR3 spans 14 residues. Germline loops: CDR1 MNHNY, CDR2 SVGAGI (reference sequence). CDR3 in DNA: TGTGCCAGCAGTTACGGACAGACTAACTATGGCTACACCTTC. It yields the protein CASSYGQTNYGYTF.

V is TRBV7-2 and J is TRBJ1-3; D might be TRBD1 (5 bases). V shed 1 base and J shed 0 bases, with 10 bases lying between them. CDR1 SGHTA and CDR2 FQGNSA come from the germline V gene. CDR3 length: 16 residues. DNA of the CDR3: TGTGCCAGCAGCTTAGGGGACGCATCCTCTGGAAACACCATATATTTT. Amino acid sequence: CASSLGDASSGNTIYF.

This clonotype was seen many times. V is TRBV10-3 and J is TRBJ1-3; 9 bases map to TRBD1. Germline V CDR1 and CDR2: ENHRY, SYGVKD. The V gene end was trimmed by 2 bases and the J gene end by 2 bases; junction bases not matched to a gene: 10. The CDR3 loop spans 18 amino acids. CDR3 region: CAISERAGTGRTGNTIYF. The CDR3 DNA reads TGTGCCATCAGTGAGAGGGCCGGGACAGGGCGGACTGGAAACACCATATATTTT.

Here the CDR3 DNA reads TGCAGTGCTAGAGATTGGACGGCCGCCTACGAGCAGTACTTC. It translates to CSARDWTAAYEQYF. The chain is built from TRBV20-1 and TRBJ2-7, with D uncertain. The CDR3 length is 14 residues. With 0 bases removed from V and 2 bases from J, the gap between germline ends came to 11 bases. Germline lookup yields CDR1 DFQATT and CDR2 SNEGSKA (reference sequence).

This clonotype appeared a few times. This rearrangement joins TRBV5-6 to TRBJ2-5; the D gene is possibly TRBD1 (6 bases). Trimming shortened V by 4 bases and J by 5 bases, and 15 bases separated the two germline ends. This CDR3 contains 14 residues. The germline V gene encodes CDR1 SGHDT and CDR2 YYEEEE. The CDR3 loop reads CASSPLQGLETQYF. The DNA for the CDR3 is TGTGCCAGCAGCCCCCTACAGGGTCTCGAGACCCAGTACTTC. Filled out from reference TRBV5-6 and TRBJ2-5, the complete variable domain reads DAGVTQSPTHLIKTRGQQVTLRCSPKSGHDTVSWYQQALGQGPQFIFQYYEEEERQRGNFPDRFSGHQFPNYSSELNVNALLLGDSALYLCASSPLQGLETQYFGPGTRLLVL.

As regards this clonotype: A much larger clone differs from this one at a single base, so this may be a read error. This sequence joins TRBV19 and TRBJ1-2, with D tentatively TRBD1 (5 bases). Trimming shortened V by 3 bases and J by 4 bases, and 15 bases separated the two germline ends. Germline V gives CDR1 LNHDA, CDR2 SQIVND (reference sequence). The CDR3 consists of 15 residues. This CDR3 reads CASSMDGGDLYGYTF. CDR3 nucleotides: TGTGCCAGTAGTATGGACGGGGGAGACCTCTATGGCTACACCTTC.

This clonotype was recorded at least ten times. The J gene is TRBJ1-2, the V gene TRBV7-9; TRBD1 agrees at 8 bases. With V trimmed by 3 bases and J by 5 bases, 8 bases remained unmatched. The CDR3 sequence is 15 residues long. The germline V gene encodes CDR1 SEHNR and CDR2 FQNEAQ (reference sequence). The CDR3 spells CASSLEGQGAYGYTF. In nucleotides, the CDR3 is TGTGCCAGCAGCTTGGAGGGCCAGGGGGCTTATGGCTACACCTTC. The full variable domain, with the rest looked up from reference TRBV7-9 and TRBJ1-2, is DTGVSQNPRHKITKRGQNVTFRCDPISEHNRLYWYRQTLGQGPEFLTYFQNEAQLEKSRLLSDRFSAERPKGSFSTLEIQRTEQGDSAMYLCASSLEGQGAYGYTFGSGTRLTVV.

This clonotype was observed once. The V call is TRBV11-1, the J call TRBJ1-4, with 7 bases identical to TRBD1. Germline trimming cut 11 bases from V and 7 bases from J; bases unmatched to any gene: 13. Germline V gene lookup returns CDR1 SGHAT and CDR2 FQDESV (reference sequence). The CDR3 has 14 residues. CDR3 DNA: TGTGCCTGGAAAACCAGGGGGTACGGTGAAAAACTGTTTTTT. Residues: CAWKTRGYGEKLFF.

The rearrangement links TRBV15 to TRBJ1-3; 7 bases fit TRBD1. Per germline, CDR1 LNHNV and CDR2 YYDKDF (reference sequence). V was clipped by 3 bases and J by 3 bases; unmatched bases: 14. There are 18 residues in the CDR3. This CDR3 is CATSSSGETGTDGNTIYF. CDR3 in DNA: TGTGCCACCAGCAGTTCTGGTGAGACCGGGACAGATGGAAACACCATATATTTT.

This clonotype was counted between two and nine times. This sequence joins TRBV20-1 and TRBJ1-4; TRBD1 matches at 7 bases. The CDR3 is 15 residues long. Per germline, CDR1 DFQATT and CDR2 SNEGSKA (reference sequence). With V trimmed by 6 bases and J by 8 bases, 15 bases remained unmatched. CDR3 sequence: CSARNQGGPGEKLFF. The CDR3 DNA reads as TGCAGTGCCAGAAACCAGGGGGGTCCAGGAGAAAAACTGTTTTTT.

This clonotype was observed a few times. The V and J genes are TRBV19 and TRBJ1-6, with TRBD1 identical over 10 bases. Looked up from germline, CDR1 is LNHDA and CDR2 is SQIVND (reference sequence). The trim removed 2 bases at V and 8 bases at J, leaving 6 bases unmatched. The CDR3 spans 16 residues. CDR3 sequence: CASSIRRDRGDSPLHF. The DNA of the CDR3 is TGTGCCAGTAGTATACGCCGGGACAGGGGTGATTCACCCCTCCACTTT.

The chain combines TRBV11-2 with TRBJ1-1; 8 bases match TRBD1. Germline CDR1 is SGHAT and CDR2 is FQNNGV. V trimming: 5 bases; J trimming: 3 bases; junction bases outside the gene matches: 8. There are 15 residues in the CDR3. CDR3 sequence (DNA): TGTGCCAGCAGCCCAGCAGGGGGCGGGTACACTGAAGCTTTCTTT. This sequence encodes CASSPAGGGYTEAFF.

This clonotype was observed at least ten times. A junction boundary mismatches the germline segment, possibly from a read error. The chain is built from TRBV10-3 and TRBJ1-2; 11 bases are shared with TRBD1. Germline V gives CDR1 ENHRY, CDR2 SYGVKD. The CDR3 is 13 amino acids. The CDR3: CASSKGQGVGYTF. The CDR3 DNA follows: TGTGCCAGCAGTAAGGGACAGGGGGTCGGCTACACCTTC.

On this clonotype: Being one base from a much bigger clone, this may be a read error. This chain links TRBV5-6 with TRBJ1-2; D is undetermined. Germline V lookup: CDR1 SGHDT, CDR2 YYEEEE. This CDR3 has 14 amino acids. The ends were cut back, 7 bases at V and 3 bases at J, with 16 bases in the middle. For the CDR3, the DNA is TGTGCCAGCGGCCTCCGGACGCGGTACTATGGCTACACCTTC. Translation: CASGLRTRYYGYTF.

The CDR3 coding sequence is TGTGCCATCAGTGAGTCGACGGGAGCCAGGTCACCCCTCCACTTT. As protein: CAISESTGARSPLHF. The chain recombines TRBV10-3 with TRBJ1-6; D call uncertain. The CDR3 is 15 residues long. The germline V gene encodes CDR1 ENHRY and CDR2 SYGVKD. The ends were cut back, 0 bases at V and 10 bases at J, with 13 bases in the middle.

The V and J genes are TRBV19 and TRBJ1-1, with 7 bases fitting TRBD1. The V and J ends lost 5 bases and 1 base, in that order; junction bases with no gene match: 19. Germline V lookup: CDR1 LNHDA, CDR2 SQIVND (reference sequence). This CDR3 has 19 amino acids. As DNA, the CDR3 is TGTGCCAGTAGTCCACTGCTTAGGACAGGTGGTATTTCGAACACTGAAGCTTTCTTT. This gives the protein CASSPLLRTGGISNTEAFF.

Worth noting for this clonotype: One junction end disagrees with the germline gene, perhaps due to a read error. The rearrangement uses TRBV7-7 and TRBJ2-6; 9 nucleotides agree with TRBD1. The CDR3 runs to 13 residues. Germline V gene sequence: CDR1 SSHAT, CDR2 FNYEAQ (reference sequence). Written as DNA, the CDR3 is TGTGCTAGCAGCCCAGGGACAGGGTCGGCTGAAGCTTTC. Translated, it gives CASSPGTGSAEAF.

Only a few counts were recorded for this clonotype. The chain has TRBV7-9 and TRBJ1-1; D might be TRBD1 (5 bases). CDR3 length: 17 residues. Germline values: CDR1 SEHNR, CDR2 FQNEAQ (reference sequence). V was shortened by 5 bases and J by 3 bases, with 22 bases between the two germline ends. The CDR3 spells CASSPTLSREGHTEAFF. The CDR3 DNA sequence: TGTGCCAGCAGCCCTACCCTCTCCCGGGAGGGGCACACTGAAGCTTTCTTT.

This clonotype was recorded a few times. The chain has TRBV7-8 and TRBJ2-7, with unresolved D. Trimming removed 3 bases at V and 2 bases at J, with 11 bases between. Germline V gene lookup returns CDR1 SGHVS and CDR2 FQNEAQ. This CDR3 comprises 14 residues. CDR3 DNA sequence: TGTGCCAGCAGCTTGAGGCAGGAACCCTACGAGCAGTACTTC. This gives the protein CASSLRQEPYEQYF.

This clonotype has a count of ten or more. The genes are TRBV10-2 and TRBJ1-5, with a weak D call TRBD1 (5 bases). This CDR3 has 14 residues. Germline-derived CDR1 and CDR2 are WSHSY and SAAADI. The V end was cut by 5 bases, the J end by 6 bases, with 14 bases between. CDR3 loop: CASSTGNRGQPQHF. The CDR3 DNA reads TGCGCCAGCAGTACAGGCAATCGGGGTCAGCCCCAGCATTTT.

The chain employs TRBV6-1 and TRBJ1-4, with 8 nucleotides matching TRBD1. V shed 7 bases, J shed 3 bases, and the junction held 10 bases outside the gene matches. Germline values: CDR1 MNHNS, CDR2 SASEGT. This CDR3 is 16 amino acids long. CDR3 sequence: CASKGGRGLSNEKLFF. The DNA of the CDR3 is TGTGCCAGCAAGGGGGGCAGGGGGCTTTCTAATGAAAAACTGTTTTTT.

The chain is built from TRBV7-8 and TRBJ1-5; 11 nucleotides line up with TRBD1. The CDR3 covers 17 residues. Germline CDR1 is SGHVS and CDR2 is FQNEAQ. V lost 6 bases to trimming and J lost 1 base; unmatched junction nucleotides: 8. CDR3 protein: CASRARWDRGSNQPQHF. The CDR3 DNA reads TGTGCCAGCAGGGCACGGTGGGACAGGGGGAGCAATCAGCCCCAGCATTTT.

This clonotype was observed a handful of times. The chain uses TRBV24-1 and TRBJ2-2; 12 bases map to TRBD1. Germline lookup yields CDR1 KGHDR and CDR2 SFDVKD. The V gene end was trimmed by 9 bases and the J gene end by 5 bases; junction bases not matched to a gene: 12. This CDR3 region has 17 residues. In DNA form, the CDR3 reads TGTGCCACCCAGAAGGGGACAGGGGGCGCTACGACCGGGGAGCTGTTTTTT. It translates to CATQKGTGGATTGELFF.

CDR3 in DNA: TGCAGTGCTAGTGGGCGCCAGCTCTATGGCTACACCTTC. Its translation is CSASGRQLYGYTF. The J gene is TRBJ1-2, the V gene TRBV20-1, with D unclear. V lost 3 bases, J lost 4 bases, and 12 bases lay in between. The V gene's germline CDR1 is DFQATT and CDR2 SNEGSKA (reference sequence). The CDR3 sequence is 13 residues long.

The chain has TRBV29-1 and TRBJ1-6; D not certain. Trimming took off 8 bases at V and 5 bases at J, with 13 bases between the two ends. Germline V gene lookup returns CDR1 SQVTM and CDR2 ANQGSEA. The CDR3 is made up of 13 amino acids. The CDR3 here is CSLVGGNNSPLHF. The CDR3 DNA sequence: TGCAGCTTGGTCGGTGGGAATAATTCACCCCTCCACTTT.

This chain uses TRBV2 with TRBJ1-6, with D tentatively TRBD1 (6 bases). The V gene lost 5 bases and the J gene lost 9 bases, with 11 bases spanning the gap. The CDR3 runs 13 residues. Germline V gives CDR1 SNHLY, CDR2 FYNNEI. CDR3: CASSPYRASPLHF. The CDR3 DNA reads TGTGCCAGCAGTCCATACAGGGCTTCACCCCTCCACTTT.

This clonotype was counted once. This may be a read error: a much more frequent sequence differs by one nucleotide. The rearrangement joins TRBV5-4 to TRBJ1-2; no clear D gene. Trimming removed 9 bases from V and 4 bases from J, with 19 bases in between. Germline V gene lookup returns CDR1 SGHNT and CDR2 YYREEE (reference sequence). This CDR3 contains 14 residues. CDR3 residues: CANSPMNAPYGYTF. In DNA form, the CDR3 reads TGTGCCAACAGTCCCATGAATGCCCCCTATGGCTACACCTTC.